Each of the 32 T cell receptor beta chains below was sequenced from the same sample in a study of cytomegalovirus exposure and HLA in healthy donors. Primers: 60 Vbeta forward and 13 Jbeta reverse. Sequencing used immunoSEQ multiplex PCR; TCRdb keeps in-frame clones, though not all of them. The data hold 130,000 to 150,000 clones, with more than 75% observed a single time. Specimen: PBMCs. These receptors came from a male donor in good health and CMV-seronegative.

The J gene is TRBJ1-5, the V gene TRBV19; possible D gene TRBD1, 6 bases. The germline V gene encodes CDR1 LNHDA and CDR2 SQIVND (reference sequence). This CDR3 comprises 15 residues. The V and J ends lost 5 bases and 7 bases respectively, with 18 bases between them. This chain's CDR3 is CASSSKQGTAQPQHF. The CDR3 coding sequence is TGTGCCAGTAGTTCAAAACAGGGTACGGCCCAGCCCCAGCATTTT.

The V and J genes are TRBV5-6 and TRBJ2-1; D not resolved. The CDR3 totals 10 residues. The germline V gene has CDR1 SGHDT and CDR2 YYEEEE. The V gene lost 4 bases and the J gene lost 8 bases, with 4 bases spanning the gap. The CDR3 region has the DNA TGTGCCAGCAGCGGAGATGAGCAGTTCTTC. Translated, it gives CASSGDEQFF.

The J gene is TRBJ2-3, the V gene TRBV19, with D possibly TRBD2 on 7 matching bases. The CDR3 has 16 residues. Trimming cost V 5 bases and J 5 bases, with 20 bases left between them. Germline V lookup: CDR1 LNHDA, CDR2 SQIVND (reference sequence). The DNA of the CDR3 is TGTGCCAGTAGTTTGGGGACAACGGGGAGGGGAGATACGCAGTATTTT. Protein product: CASSLGTTGRGDTQYF.

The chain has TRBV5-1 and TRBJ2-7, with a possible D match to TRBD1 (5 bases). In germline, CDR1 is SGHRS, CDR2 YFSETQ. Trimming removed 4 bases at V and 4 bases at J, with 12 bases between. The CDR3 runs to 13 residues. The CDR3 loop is CASSGQADYEQYF. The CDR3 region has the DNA TGCGCCAGCAGCGGACAAGCCGATTACGAGCAGTACTTC.

The CDR3 protein is CASSRLVRGDEQFF. DNA for the CDR3: TGTGCCAGCAGCAGACTAGTCAGGGGGGATGAGCAGTTCTTC. This chain uses TRBV7-9 with TRBJ2-1; possible D gene TRBD1, 7 bases. Trimming left V 5 bases short and J 8 bases short, with 16 bases between. The CDR3 is 14 amino acids. Germline assignment: CDR1 SEHNR and CDR2 FQNEAQ (reference sequence).

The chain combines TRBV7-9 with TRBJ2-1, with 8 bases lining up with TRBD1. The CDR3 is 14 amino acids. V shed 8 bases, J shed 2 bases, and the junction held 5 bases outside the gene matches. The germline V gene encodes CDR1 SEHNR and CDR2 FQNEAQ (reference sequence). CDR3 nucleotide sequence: TGTGCCAGCGCGTGGGACAGGACCTACAATGAGCAGTTCTTC. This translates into CASAWDRTYNEQFF. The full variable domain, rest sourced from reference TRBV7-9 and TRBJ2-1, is DTGVSQNPRHKITKRGQNVTFRCDPISEHNRLYWYRQTLGQGPEFLTYFQNEAQLEKSRLLSDRFSAERPKGSFSTLEIQRTEQGDSAMYLCASAWDRTYNEQFFGPGTRLTVL.

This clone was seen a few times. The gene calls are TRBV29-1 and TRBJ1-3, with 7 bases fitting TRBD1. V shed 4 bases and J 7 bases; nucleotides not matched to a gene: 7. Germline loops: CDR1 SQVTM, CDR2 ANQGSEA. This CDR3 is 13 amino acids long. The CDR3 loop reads CSVVDRVWNTIYF. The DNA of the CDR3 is TGCAGCGTTGTAGACAGGGTATGGAACACCATATATTTT.

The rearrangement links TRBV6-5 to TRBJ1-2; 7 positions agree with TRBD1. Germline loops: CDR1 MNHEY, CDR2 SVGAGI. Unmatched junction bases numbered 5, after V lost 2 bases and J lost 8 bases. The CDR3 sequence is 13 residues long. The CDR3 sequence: CASSYEGAGGYTF. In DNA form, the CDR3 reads TGTGCCAGCAGTTACGAGGGGGCAGGGGGCTACACCTTC.

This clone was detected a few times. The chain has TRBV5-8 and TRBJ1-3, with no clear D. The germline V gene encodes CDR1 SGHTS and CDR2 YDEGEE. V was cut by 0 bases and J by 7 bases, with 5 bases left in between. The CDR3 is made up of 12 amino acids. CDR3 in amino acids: CASSLAANTIYF. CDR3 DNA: TGTGCCAGCAGCTTGGCAGCGAACACCATATATTTT.

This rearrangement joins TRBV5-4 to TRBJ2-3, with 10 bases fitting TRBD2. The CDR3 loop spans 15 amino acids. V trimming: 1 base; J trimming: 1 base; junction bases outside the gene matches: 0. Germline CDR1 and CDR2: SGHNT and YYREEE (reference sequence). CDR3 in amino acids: CASSLTSGGTDTQYF. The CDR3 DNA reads TGTGCCAGCAGCTTGACTAGCGGGGGCACAGATACGCAGTATTTT.

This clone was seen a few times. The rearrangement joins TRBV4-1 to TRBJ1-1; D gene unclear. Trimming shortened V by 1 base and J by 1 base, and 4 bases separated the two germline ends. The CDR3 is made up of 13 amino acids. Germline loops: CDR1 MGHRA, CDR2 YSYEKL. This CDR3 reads CASSQGENTEAFF. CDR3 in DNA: TGCGCCAGCAGCCAAGGAGAGAACACTGAAGCTTTCTTT.

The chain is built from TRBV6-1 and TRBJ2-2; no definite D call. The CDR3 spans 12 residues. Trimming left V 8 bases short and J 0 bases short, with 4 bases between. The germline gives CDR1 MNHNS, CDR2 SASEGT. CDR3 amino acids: CASPANTGELFF. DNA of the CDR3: TGTGCCAGCCCAGCGAACACCGGGGAGCTGTTTTTT.

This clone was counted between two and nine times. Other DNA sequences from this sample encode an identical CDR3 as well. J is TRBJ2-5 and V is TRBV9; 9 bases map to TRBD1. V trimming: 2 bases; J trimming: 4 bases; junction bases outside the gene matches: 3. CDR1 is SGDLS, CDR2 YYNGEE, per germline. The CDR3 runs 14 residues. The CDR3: CASSVDRGGETQYF. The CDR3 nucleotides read TGTGCCAGCAGCGTGGACAGGGGCGGAGAGACCCAGTACTTC.

CDR3 region: CASSAGTSGNTIYF. The CDR3 region has the DNA TGTGCCAGCAGCGCCGGGACATCTGGAAACACCATATATTTT. The chain combines TRBV9 with TRBJ1-3; tentative D call: TRBD1 (6 bases). The V end was cut by 3 bases, the J end by 1 base, with 8 bases between. The germline V gene has CDR1 SGDLS and CDR2 YYNGEE. This CDR3 contains 14 residues.

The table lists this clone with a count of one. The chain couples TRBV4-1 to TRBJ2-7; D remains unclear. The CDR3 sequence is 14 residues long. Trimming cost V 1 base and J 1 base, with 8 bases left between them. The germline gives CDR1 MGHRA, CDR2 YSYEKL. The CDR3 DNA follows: TGCGCCAGCAGCCAAGGAGCCTGGTCCTACGAGCAGTACTTC. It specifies CASSQGAWSYEQYF.

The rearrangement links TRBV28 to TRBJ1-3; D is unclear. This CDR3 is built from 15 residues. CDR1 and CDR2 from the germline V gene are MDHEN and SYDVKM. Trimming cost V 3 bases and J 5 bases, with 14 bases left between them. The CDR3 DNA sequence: TGTGCCAGCAGTTTTTCGGGGAAGTCAAGAAACACCATATATTTT. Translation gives CASSFSGKSRNTIYF.

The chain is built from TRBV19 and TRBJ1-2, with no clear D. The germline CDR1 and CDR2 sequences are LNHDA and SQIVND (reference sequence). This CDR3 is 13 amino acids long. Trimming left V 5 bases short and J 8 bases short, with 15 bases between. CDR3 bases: TGTGCCAGTAGTCACAACCCCCCTGGCGGCTACACCTTC. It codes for CASSHNPPGGYTF.

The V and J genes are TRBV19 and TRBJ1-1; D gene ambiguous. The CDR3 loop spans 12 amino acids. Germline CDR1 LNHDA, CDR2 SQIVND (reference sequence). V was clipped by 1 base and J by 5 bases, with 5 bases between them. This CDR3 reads CASSIAKTEAFF. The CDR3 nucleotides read TGTGCCAGTAGTATAGCCAAAACTGAAGCTTTCTTT.

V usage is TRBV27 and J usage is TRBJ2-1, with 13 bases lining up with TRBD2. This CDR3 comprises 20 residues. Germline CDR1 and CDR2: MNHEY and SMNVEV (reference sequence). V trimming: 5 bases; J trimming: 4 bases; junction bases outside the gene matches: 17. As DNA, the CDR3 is TGTGCCAGCAGTCCTCGACTAGCGGGGGGACAACCCGCTACATACAATGAGCAGTTCTTC. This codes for CASSPRLAGGQPATYNEQFF.

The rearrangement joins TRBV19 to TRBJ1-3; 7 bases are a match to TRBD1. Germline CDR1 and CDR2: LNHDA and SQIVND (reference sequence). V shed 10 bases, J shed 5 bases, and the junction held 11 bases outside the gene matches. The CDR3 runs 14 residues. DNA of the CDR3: TGTGCCACCCGGGACAGCTATGCCCGAAACACCATATATTTT. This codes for CATRDSYARNTIYF.

CDR3 coding DNA: TGTGCCAGCAGTGGACAGGGTCTCAAGGTAGAGACCCAGTACTTC. Translation gives CASSGQGLKVETQYF. The chain recombines TRBV2 with TRBJ2-5, with 7 bases fitting TRBD1. Germline V gene sequence: CDR1 SNHLY, CDR2 FYNNEI. V shed 4 bases and J 4 bases; nucleotides not matched to a gene: 9. This CDR3 has 15 amino acids.

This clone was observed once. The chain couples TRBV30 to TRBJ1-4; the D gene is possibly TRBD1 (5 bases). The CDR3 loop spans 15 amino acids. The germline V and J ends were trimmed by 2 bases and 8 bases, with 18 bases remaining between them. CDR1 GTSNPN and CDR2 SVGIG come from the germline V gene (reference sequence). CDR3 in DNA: TGTGCCTGGAGTTCCCCCCCCGGGGGTTTCGAAAAACTGTTTTTT. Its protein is CAWSSPPGGFEKLFF.

In nucleotides, the CDR3 is TGTGCCAGTAGGGGCAGGCTCTCGAACACTGAAGCTTTCTTT. Translation: CASRGRLSNTEAFF. The V and J genes are TRBV19 and TRBJ1-1; D is unclear. Trimming cost V 6 bases and J 1 base, with 12 bases left between them. The CDR3 is 14 amino acids. From germline, CDR1 is LNHDA and CDR2 SQIVND (reference sequence).

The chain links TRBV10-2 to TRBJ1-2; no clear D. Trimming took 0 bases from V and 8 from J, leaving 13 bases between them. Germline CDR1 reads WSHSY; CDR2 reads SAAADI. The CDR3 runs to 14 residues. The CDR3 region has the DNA TGCGCCAGCAGTGAGTCGGTCCGGGTTCAAGGCTACACCTTC. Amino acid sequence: CASSESVRVQGYTF.

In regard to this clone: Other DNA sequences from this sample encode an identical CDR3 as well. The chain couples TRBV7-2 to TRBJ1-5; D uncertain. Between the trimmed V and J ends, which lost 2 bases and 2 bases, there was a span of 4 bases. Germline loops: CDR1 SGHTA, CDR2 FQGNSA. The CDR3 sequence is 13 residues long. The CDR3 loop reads CASSLQGNQPQHF. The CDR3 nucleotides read TGTGCCAGCAGCTTACAGGGCAATCAGCCCCAGCATTTT.

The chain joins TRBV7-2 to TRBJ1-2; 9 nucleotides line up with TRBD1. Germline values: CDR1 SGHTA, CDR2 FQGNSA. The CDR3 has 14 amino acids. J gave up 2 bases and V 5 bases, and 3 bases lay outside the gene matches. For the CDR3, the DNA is TGTGCCAGCAGCGTCGGACAGGGGAACTATGGCTACACCTTC. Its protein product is CASSVGQGNYGYTF.

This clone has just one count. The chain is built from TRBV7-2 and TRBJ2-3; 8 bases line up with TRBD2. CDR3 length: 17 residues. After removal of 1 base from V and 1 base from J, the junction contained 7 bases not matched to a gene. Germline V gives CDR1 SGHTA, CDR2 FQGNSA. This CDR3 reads CASSLGPWRGGTDTQYF. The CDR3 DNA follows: TGTGCCAGCAGCTTAGGTCCCTGGCGGGGGGGCACAGATACGCAGTATTTT.

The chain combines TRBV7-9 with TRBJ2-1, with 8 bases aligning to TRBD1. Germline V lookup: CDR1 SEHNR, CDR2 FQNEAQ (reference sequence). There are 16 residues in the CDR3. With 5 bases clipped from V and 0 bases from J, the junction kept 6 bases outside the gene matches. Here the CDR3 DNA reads TGTGCCAGCAGCCCCCGGACAGGGAGCTCCTACAATGAGCAGTTCTTC. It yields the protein CASSPRTGSSYNEQFF.

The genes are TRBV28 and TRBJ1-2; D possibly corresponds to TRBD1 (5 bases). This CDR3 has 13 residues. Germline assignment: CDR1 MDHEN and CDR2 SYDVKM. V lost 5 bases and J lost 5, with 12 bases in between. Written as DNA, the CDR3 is TGTGCCAGCAGTCGTCAGGGCGTATATGGCTACACCTTC. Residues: CASSRQGVYGYTF.

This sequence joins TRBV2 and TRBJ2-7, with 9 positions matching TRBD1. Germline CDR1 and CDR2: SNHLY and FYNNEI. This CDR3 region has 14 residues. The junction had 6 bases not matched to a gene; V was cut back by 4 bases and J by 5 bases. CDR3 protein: CASSGDRGKHEQYF. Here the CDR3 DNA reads TGTGCCAGCAGTGGTGACAGGGGGAAACACGAGCAGTACTTC.

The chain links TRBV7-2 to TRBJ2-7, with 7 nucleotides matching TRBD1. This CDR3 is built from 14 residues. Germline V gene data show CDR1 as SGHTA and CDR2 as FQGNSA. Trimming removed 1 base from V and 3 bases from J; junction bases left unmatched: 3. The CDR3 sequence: CASSLDRDSYEQYF. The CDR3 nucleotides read TGTGCCAGCAGCTTAGACCGGGACAGCTACGAGCAGTACTTC.

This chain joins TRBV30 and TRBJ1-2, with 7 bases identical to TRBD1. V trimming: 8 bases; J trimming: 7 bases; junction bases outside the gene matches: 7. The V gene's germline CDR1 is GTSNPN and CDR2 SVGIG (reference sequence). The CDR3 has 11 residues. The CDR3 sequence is CATRGGSGYTF. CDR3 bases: TGTGCCACCAGAGGGGGCTCTGGCTACACCTTC.